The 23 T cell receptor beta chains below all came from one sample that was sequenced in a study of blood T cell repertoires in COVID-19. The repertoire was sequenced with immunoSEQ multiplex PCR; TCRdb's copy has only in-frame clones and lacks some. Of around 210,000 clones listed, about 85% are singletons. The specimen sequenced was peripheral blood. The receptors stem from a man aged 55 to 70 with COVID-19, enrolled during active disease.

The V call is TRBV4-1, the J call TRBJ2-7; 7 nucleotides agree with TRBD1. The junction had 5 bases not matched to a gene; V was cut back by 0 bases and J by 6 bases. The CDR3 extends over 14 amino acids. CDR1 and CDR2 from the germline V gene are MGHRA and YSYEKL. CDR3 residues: CASSQDTGAREQYF. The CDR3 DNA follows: TGCGCCAGCAGCCAAGATACAGGGGCCCGCGAGCAGTACTTC.

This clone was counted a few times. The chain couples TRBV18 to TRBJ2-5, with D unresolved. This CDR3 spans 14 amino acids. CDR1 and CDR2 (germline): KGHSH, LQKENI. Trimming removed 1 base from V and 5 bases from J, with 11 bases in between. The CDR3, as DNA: TGTGCCAGCTCACCACGGTCGGGTTCCGAGACCCAGTACTTC. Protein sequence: CASSPRSGSETQYF.

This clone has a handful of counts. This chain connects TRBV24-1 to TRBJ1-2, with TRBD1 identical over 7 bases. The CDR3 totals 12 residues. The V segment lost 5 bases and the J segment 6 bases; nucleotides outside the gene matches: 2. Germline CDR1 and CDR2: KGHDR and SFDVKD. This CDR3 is CATSATGDGYTF. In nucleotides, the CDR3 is TGTGCCACCAGTGCCACAGGGGATGGCTACACCTTC.

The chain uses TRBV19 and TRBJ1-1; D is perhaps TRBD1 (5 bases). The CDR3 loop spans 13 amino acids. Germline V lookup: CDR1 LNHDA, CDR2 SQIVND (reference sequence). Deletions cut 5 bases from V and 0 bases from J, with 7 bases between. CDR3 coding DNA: TGTGCCAGTAGTCAACAGGTGAACACTGAAGCTTTCTTT. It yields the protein CASSQQVNTEAFF.

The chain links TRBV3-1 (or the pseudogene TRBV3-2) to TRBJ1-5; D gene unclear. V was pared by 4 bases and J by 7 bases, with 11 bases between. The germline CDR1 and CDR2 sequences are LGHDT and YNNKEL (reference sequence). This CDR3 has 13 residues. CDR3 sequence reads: CASSLGQGQPQHF. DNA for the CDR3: TGTGCCAGCAGCCTGGGCCAAGGACAGCCCCAGCATTTT.

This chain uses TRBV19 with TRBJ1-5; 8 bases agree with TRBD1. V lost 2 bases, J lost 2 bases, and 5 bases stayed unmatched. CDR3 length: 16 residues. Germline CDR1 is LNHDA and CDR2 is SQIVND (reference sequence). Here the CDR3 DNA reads TGTGCCAGTAGTATACCAGGGGGCTGGGGCAATCAGCCCCAGCATTTT. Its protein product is CASSIPGGWGNQPQHF.

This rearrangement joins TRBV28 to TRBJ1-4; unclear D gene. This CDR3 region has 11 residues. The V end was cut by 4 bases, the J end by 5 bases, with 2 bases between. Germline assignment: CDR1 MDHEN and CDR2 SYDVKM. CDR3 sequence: CASSSNEKLFF. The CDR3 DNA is TGTGCCAGCAGTTCAAATGAAAAACTGTTTTTT.

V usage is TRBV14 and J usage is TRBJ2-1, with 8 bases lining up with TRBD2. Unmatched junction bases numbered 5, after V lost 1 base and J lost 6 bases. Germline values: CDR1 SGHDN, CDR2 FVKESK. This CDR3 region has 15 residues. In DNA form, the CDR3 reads TGTGCCAGCAGCCAAGTTACTAGCGGATTCAATGAGCAGTTCTTC. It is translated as CASSQVTSGFNEQFF.

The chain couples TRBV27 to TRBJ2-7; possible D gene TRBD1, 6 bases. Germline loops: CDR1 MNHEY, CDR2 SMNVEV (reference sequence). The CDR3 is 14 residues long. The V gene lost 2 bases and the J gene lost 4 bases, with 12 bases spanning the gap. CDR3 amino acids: CASSLGTGNYEQYF. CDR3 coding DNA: TGTGCCAGCAGTTTAGGTACAGGGAATTACGAGCAGTACTTC.

CDR3 nucleotide sequence: TGCGCCAGCAGTGACGGGGGGGACAGTCGCATTCAGTACTTC. This sequence encodes CASSDGGDSRIQYF. The chain couples TRBV10-1 to TRBJ2-4, with D possibly matching TRBD2 (8 bases). V was cut by 3 bases and J by 9 bases, with 15 bases left in between. The V gene's germline CDR1 is WNHNN and CDR2 SYGVQD (reference sequence). The CDR3 consists of 14 residues.

CDR3: CASSLGLEDGYTF. Here the CDR3 DNA reads TGTGCCAGCAGCTTGGGGCTGGAGGATGGCTACACCTTC. The V and J genes are TRBV5-6 and TRBJ1-2; D gene unclear. The germline V gene encodes CDR1 SGHDT and CDR2 YYEEEE. This CDR3 has 13 residues. V lost 0 bases, J lost 6 bases, and 9 bases lay in between.

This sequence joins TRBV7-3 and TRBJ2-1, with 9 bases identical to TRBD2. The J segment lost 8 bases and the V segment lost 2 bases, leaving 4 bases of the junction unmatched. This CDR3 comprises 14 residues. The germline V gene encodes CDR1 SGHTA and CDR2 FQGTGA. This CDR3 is CASSLAGGPDEQFF. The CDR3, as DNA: TGTGCCAGCAGCTTAGCGGGAGGGCCGGATGAGCAGTTCTTC.

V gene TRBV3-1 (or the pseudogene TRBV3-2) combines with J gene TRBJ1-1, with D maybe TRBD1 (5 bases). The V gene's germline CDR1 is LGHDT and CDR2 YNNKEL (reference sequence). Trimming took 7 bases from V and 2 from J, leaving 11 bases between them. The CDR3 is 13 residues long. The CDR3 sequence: CASNRGGNTEAFF. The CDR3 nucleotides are TGTGCCAGCAACCGGGGGGGAAACACTGAAGCTTTCTTT.

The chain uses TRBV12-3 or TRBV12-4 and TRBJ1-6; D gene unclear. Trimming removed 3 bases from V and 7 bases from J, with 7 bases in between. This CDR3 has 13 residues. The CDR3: CASSFVPNSPLHF. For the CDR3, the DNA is TGTGCCAGCAGTTTCGTCCCGAATTCACCCCTCCACTTT.

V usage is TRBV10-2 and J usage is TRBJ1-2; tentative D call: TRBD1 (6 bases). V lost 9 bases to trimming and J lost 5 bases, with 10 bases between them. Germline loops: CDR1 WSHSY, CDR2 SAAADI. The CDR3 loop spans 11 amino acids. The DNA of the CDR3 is TGCGCCAGTCAAGGGGGTTATGGCTACACCTTC. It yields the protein CASQGGYGYTF.

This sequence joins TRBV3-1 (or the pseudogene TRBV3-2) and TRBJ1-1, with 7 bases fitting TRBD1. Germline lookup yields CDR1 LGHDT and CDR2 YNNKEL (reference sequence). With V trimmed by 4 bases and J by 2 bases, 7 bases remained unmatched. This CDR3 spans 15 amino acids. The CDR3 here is CASSRRGTVNTEAFF. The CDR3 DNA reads TGTGCCAGCAGCCGTCGAGGGACAGTAAACACTGAAGCTTTCTTT.

CDR3 coding DNA: TGTGCCAGCAGAACCAGCGGTCCCTCCTACAATGAGCAGTTCTTC. Its translation: CASRTSGPSYNEQFF. The rearrangement links TRBV28 to TRBJ2-1; a possible D gene is TRBD2 (5 bases). Trimming cost V 6 bases and J 0 bases, with 12 bases left between them. This CDR3 has 15 residues. Germline V lookup: CDR1 MDHEN, CDR2 SYDVKM. Based on the CDR3 plus reference TRBV28 and TRBJ2-1, the full variable domain is DVKVTQSSRYLVKRTGEKVFLECVQDMDHENMFWYRQDPGLGLRLIYFSYDVKMKEKGDIPEGYSVSREKKERFSLILESASTNQTSMYLCASRTSGPSYNEQFFGPGTRLTVL.

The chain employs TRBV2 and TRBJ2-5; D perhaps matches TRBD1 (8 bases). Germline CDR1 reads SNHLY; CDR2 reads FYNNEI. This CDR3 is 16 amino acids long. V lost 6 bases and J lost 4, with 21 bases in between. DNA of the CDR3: TGTGCCAGCAGACCTAGACAGGGGAGGGTAGGAGAGACCCAGTACTTC. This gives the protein CASRPRQGRVGETQYF.

The CDR3 spells CASSVADRGKNTGELFF. The CDR3 bases are TGTGCCAGCAGCGTAGCTGACAGGGGCAAAAACACCGGGGAGCTGTTTTTT. The chain joins TRBV9 to TRBJ2-2; 8 positions agree with TRBD1. After removal of 0 bases from V and 2 bases from J, the junction contained 6 bases not matched to a gene. Per germline, CDR1 SGDLS and CDR2 YYNGEE. The CDR3 has 17 amino acids.

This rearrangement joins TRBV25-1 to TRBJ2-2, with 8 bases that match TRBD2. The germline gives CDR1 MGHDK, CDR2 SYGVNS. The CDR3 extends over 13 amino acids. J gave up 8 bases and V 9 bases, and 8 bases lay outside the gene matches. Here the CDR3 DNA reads TGTGCCAGAATACTAGCGGCAGGGGGGGAGCTGTTTTTT. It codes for CARILAAGGELFF.

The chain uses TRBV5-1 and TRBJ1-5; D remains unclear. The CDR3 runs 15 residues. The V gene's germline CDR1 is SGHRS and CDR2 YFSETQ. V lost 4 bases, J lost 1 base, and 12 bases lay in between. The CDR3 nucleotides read TGCGCCAGCAGCCCGGCAGGAGGGAGCAATCAGCCCCAGCATTTT. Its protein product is CASSPAGGSNQPQHF.

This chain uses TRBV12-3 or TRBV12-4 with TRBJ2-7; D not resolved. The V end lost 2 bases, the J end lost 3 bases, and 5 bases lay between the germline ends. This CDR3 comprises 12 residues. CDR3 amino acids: CASSLQNYEQYF. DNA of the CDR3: TGTGCCAGCAGTTTACAGAACTACGAGCAGTACTTC.

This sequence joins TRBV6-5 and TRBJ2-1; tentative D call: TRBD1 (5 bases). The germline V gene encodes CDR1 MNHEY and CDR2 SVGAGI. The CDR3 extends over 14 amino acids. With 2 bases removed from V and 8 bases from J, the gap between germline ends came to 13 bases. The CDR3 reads CASSYEGAVDEQFF. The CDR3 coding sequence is TGTGCCAGCAGTTACGAAGGGGCGGTGGATGAGCAGTTCTTC.